The sample holds a few counts of the clone carrying this TCR beta chain. What it binds is not known. Relapses following autologous stem cell transplantation were seen in all patients, with brentuximab vedotin exposure varying. The data originate from a study of PD-1 blockade in classical Hodgkin lymphoma. Study-wide results and limits: Compared with baseline, CD4+ but not CD8+ TCR diversity had risen significantly by C4D1. Whoever responded completely had baseline diversity much like that seen in newly diagnosed patients.

The CDR3 runs 15 residues. Trimming took off 1 base at V and 2 bases at J, with 13 bases between the two ends. Germline CDR1 reads SGDLS; CDR2 reads YYNGEE. Sequenced by immunoSEQ multiplex PCR; TCRdb stores in-frame clones only, minus some. The profile shows 24,000 or so clones, 70% to 80% of them singletons. This sequence was found in a human donor with classical Hodgkin lymphoma. The genes are TRBV9 and TRBJ2-7; D tentatively reads TRBD1 or TRBD2 (5 bases each). Sequencing used peripheral blood mononuclear cells (PBMCs), obtained before the second cycle of nivolumab. The CDR3 coding sequence is TGTGCCAGCAGCGTACGGGACGGAAAAACCTACGAGCAGTACTTC. Protein sequence: CASSVRDGKTYEQYF.